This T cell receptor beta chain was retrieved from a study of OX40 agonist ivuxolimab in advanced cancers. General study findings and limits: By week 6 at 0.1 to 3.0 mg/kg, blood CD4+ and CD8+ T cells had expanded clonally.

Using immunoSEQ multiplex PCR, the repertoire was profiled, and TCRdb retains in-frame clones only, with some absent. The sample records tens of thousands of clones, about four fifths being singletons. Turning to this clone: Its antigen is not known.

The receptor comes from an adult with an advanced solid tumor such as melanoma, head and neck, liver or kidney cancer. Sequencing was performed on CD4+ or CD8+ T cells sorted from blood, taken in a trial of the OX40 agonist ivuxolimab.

The CDR3 bases are TGTGCTAGTGGTTTGGTACGTAGCGGGACTAGCGGGGGCTACGAGCAGTACTTC. Protein: CASGLVRSGTSGGYEQYF. The chain recombines TRBV12-5 with TRBJ2-7; 14 positions agree with TRBD2. CDR3 length: 18 amino acids. Germline trimming cut 0 bases from V and 3 bases from J; bases unmatched to any gene: 7. The germline V gene has CDR1 LGHNT and CDR2 FRNRAP. The whole variable domain, filled in from reference TRBV12-5 and TRBJ2-7, reads DARVTQTPRHKVTEMGQEVTMRCQPILGHNTVFWYRQTMMQGLELLAYFRNRAPLDDSGMPKDRFSAEMPDATLATLKIQPSEPRDSAVYFCASGLVRSGTSGGYEQYFGPGTRLTVT.